The entry below describes one TCR beta chain. Per the study methods: Estimation of nucleated cell counts relied on the amplification of reference gene primers. Data came from immunoSEQ multiplex PCR; TCRdb stores just in-frame clones and leaves some out. The DNA gave D and trimming, while V, J and clone size come from that table. The table includes over 400,000 clones, 70% to 90% detected once. These data are taken from a study of blood T cell repertoires in COVID-19. Study as a whole: Italy, Spain and the United States were the sources of the convalescent and acute COVID-19 samples. PBMCs, B-cell-depleted T cells, or T cells provided the cDNA or gDNA that made up the material.

Looked up from germline, CDR1 is LGHDT and CDR2 is YNNKEL (reference sequence). Trimming at V came to 5 bases and at J to 6 bases, leaving 9 bases not matched to a gene. This CDR3 has 16 amino acids. The J gene is TRBJ1-5, the V gene TRBV3-1 (or the pseudogene TRBV3-2); TRBD1 matches 11 bases. The sequenced sample was peripheral blood. The origin of this receptor is a woman in her thirties with active or convalescent COVID-19. In DNA, the CDR3 is TGTGCCAGCAGCGAGTTATGGACAGGGGGCGTTCAGCCCCAGCATTTT. This sequence encodes CASSELWTGGVQPQHF.